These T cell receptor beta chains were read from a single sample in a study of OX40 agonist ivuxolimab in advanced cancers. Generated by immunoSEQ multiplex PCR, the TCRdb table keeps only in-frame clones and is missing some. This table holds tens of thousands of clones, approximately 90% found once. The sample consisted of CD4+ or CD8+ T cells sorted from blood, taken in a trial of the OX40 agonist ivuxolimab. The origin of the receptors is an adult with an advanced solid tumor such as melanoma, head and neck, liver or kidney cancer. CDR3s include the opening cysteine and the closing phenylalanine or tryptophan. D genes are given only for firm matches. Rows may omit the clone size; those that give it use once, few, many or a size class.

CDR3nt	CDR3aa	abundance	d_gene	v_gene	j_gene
TGTGCCAGCAGTTCCGGGGGTCTGTTCATCAGACGTATTGGAAACACCATATATTTT	CASSSGGLFIRRIGNTIYF	few	NA	TRBV28	TRBJ1-3
TGTGCCAGCAGCTACCGGGACAGGGGGTTCCTGAACACTGAAGCTTTCTTT	CASSYRDRGFLNTEAFF	NA	TRBD1	TRBV5-5	TRBJ1-1
TGTGCCAGCAGCGTAGATCTGGGACAGGCTCGAGATGAGCAGTTCTTC	CASSVDLGQARDEQFF	NA	TRBD1	TRBV9	TRBJ2-1
TGTGCCAGTAGTATAGATGGGATATCCCGGGAGCTGTTTTTT	CASSIDGISRELFF	NA	NA	TRBV19	TRBJ2-2
TGTGCCAGCAGCTTAGCACATGGATCCCGTGAAAAACTGTTTTTT	CASSLAHGSREKLFF	NA	NA	TRBV11-2	TRBJ1-4
TGTGCCAGCAGCGCGGAGCAAAGGGGAATCGAGCAGTACTTC	CASSAEQRGIEQYF	NA	NA	TRBV9	TRBJ2-7
TGTGCCATCAGGTCAACAGGGGCGCGCGCGGGAGGGTCGTACAATGAGCAGTTCTTC	CAIRSTGARAGGSYNEQFF	NA	TRBD2	TRBV10-3	TRBJ2-1
TGCGCCAGCAGCCACCTCCAGGGAGAGCAGTTCTTC	CASSHLQGEQFF	NA	NA	TRBV4-1	TRBJ2-1
TGTGCCAGCAGCCGACCGGGGGGAGGCCATGGCTACACCTTC	CASSRPGGGHGYTF	NA	NA	TRBV14	TRBJ1-2
TGTGCCAGCAGTTTTCGGGCGGGGGAGCTGTTTTTT	CASSFRAGELFF	NA	NA	TRBV27	TRBJ2-2
TGTGCCAGCAGCCCCGACCCTAACTATGGCTACACCTTC	CASSPDPNYGYTF	once	NA	TRBV28	TRBJ1-2
TGTGCCAGCAGTGTCGGGACAGGGGGAGGTCAGCCCCAGCATTTT	CASSVGTGGGQPQHF	NA	TRBD1	TRBV27	TRBJ1-5
TGTGCCAGTTCAGGGAGGGCGAACACTGAAGCTTTCTTT	CASSGRANTEAFF	NA	NA	TRBV19	TRBJ1-1
TGTGCCAGTAGTATATCCACAGTCTGGGAGACTAACTATGGCTACACCTTC	CASSISTVWETNYGYTF	NA	NA	TRBV19	TRBJ1-2
TGTGCCAGCTCCAGGTCCCAGGCTAATGAAAAACTGTTTTTT	CASSRSQANEKLFF	NA	NA	TRBV18	TRBJ1-4
TGTGCCAGCAGCTTAACCTCGGGACTAGCGGGGACATACGAGCAGTACTTC	CASSLTSGLAGTYEQYF	NA	TRBD2	TRBV7-9	TRBJ2-7
TGTGCCAGCAGCGATGTCGGGACTAATCTAAGACATGGCTACACCTTC	CASSDVGTNLRHGYTF	few	NA	TRBV25-1	TRBJ1-2
TGTGCCAGCAGCTTGCCGGGCGGGAGGGCCACGGATACGCAGTATTTT	CASSLPGGRATDTQYF	NA	TRBD2	TRBV5-6	TRBJ2-3
TGCGCCAGCAGCCGATTCTCGGGGGGCAATGAGCAGTTCTTC	CASSRFSGGNEQFF	NA	TRBD2	TRBV4-1	TRBJ2-1
TGTGCCAGCTCACCAGGGCAGGGATCACCCCTCCACTTT	CASSPGQGSPLHF	once	NA	TRBV18	TRBJ1-6
TGTGCCAGCAGTCGCGCCGGGACACCCGGCTACACCTTC	CASSRAGTPGYTF	NA	NA	TRBV6-1	TRBJ1-2
TGTGCCAGCAGCTTACCGGGGTTGAGGGAGACCCAGTACTTC	CASSLPGLRETQYF	NA	NA	TRBV7-8	TRBJ2-5
TGTGCCAGCAATTCCCCTAGAACCAATGAGCAGTTCTTC	CASNSPRTNEQFF	once	NA	TRBV6-5	TRBJ2-1
TGTGCCAGCAGCCTAGTAGGCGGGGCTCCCAATCAGCCCCAGCATTTT	CASSLVGGAPNQPQHF	NA	NA	TRBV7-3	TRBJ1-5
TGTGCCAGTAGTACCAGCGGGGTCGGAAACACCATATATTTT	CASSTSGVGNTIYF	NA	NA	TRBV19	TRBJ1-3
TGTGCCAGCAGCTGGACAGGGAGTGGGTACGAGCAGTACTTC	CASSWTGSGYEQYF	NA	TRBD1	TRBV5-6	TRBJ2-7
TGTGCCAGAAGCTTGGCGGTAGCCAAAAACATTCAGTACTTC	CARSLAVAKNIQYF	NA	NA	TRBV5-3	TRBJ2-4
TGTGCCAGCAGCTTAGTGGCCCGGGGGTCCTCCTACGAGCAGTACTTC	CASSLVARGSSYEQYF	NA	NA	TRBV7-8	TRBJ2-7
TGTGCCAGCAGTTTAGAGCGGAGCTACGAGCAGTACTTC	CASSLERSYEQYF	NA	NA	TRBV27	TRBJ2-7
TGTGCCAGCAGCGTAGTGGGTAGCGGGAGTTGGGCAGATACGCAGTATTTT	CASSVVGSGSWADTQYF	NA	TRBD2	TRBV9	TRBJ2-3
TGTGCCAGCAGTGACGGATTTAGCAATCAGCCCCAGCATTTT	CASSDGFSNQPQHF	NA	NA	TRBV6-1	TRBJ1-5
TGTGCCAGCAGTTCGACAGGGCGGAACTATGGCTACACCTTC	CASSSTGRNYGYTF	NA	TRBD1	TRBV6-5	TRBJ1-2
TGTGCCAGCAGTTTATTGTACAGGCCGGCCCAGTACTTC	CASSLLYRPAQYF	NA	NA	TRBV28	TRBJ2-5
TGCAGCGCGGAGCGGGAGGGAGGGAACACCGGGGAGCTGTTTTTT	CSAEREGGNTGELFF	NA	TRBD2	TRBV29-1	TRBJ2-2
TGTGCCAGCAGCTTGACAGAAGGCAAAAACATTCAGTACTTC	CASSLTEGKNIQYF	NA	NA	TRBV11-3	TRBJ2-4
TGTGCCAGCTCAGCGACAGGATACTCCTACGAGCAGTACTTC	CASSATGYSYEQYF	NA	NA	TRBV9	TRBJ2-7
TGTGCTAGCAGCCTACGGGACAACACCGGGGAGCTGTTTTTT	CASSLRDNTGELFF	once	NA	TRBV7-7	TRBJ2-2
TGTGCCAGCAACGTCCGGGCCGGGACAGGGGAAAGAAGCACAGATACGCAGTATTTT	CASNVRAGTGERSTDTQYF	NA	TRBD1	TRBV2	TRBJ2-3
TGCGCCAGCAGCTTCAGCGGGAGGTCAGATACGCAGTATTTT	CASSFSGRSDTQYF	NA	TRBD2	TRBV5-1	TRBJ2-3
TGTGCCAGCAGCTGGGGACAGGGGAACACTGAAGCTTTCTTT	CASSWGQGNTEAFF	NA	TRBD1	TRBV7-8	TRBJ1-1
TGTGCCAGCAGCTTTAGTCACCAAGGTCGGTATAGCAATCAGCCCCAGCATTTT	CASSFSHQGRYSNQPQHF	NA	NA	TRBV5-8	TRBJ1-5
TGTGCCAGCAGCGTAGGCGTCACAGATACGCAGTATTTT	CASSVGVTDTQYF	few	NA	TRBV9	TRBJ2-3
TGTGCCAGCAGCTTAGATGGTAGCTATGGGGAGCAGTACTTC	CASSLDGSYGEQYF	once	NA	TRBV11-2	TRBJ2-7
TGTGCCAGTTCCGCGGGGGTCATCTCTCCCTACGAGCAGTACTTC	CASSAGVISPYEQYF	NA	TRBD2	TRBV19	TRBJ2-7
TGCGCCAGCAACGACAGGGTACATTACAATGAGCAGTTCTTC	CASNDRVHYNEQFF	NA	TRBD1	TRBV23-1	TRBJ2-1
TGTGCCACCAAAGGACTCCCTGGAGCTGGCTATGGCTACACCTTC	CATKGLPGAGYGYTF	few	NA	TRBV7-9	TRBJ1-2
TGCGCCAGCAGCCCCTACCCATCGTTAGCGGAGTACAATGAGCAGTTCTTC	CASSPYPSLAEYNEQFF	NA	NA	TRBV4-1	TRBJ2-1
TGTGCCAGCAGTCCGGCAGGGGAGCTAGGGGGCTACACCTTC	CASSPAGELGGYTF	NA	NA	TRBV6-6	TRBJ1-2
TGTGCCAGCAGCTTAAGTGGCACAGATACGCAGTATTTT	CASSLSGTDTQYF	NA	NA	TRBV11-2	TRBJ2-3
TGTGCCAGCAACCCAGCGGGAGGGCCGATGGATACGCAGTATTTT	CASNPAGGPMDTQYF	NA	TRBD2	TRBV7-2	TRBJ2-3
TGTGCCCTCGAGGCCTCCTACGAGCAGTACTTC	CALEASYEQYF	few	NA	TRBV30	TRBJ2-7
TGTGCCAGCCAGGTAAGGACTGAAGCTTTCTTT	CASQVRTEAFF	NA	NA	TRBV6-1	TRBJ1-1
TGTGCCAGCGCAACCCAGGGCGACACTGAAGCTTTCTTT	CASATQGDTEAFF	NA	NA	TRBV5-4	TRBJ1-1
TGTGCCATCAGTACTGGACAGGGGGACGAGCAGTACTTC	CAISTGQGDEQYF	NA	TRBD1	TRBV10-3	TRBJ2-7
TGCAGCGTTGAAGATCTTCTTTTGACTGGACAGGTTCTCTACAATGAGCAGTTCTTC	CSVEDLLLTGQVLYNEQFF	NA	TRBD1	TRBV29-1	TRBJ2-1
TGTGCCAGCAGTGACAGCATCTCCTACGAGCAGTACTTC	CASSDSISYEQYF	few	NA	TRBV6-1	TRBJ2-7
TGTGCCAGCGGGTCAGGGGGAGTCCAGCCCCAGCATTTT	CASGSGGVQPQHF	NA	TRBD1	TRBV28	TRBJ1-5
TGTGCCAGCAGTTACTCCGTTACAGGCATGGCCTACGAGCAGTACTTC	CASSYSVTGMAYEQYF	NA	NA	TRBV6-5	TRBJ2-7
TGTGCCAGCAGTGAGTCTTCAGGGGGCTCCTACGAGCAGTACTTC	CASSESSGGSYEQYF	NA	TRBD1	TRBV6-1	TRBJ2-7
TGTGCCAGCAGTTACTCGGGACAAGGCACCTACGAGCAGTACTTC	CASSYSGQGTYEQYF	NA	NA	TRBV6-6	TRBJ2-7